The 3 T cell receptor beta chains in this list originate from one sample, sequenced in a study of T cells of healthy individuals. MiXCR, run by TCRdb on the 5' RACE reads, gives a single entry per CDR3 protein. The sample lists tens of thousands of distinct CDR3 sequences, roughly 5.1% occurring once. Every receptor here comes from a female donor in good health.

This clonotype was found a few times. This chain uses TRBV5-1 with TRBJ2-2, with D possibly being TRBD1 (6 bases). The CDR3 spans 17 residues. CDR1 and CDR2 from the germline V gene are SGHRS and YFSETQ. V was cut by 3 bases and J by 4 bases, with 19 bases left in between. The CDR3 protein is CASSSPRGNIGTGELFF. The CDR3 nucleotides read TGCGCCAGCAGCTCCCCGAGGGGGAACATTGGCACCGGGGAGCTGTTTTTT.

The chain combines TRBV19 with TRBJ2-7; 9 nucleotides match TRBD1. CDR3 length equals 15 residues. Germline CDR1 is LNHDA and CDR2 is SQIVND (reference sequence). After removal of 5 bases from V and 0 bases from J, the junction contained 5 bases not matched to a gene. The CDR3 DNA reads as TGTGCCAGTAGTTCCTCGACAGGGGGCTCCTACGAGCAGTACTTC. Protein: CASSSSTGGSYEQYF.

This clonotype was found many times. This chain connects TRBV7-9 to TRBJ2-1; TRBD1 might be the D (8 bases). Germline-derived CDR1 and CDR2 are SEHNR and FQNEAQ (reference sequence). The CDR3 runs 13 residues. The V gene lost 6 bases and the J gene lost 8 bases, with 14 bases spanning the gap. The CDR3 reads CASRNTGGDEQFF. The CDR3 nucleotides are TGTGCCAGCAGGAACACAGGGGGGGATGAGCAGTTCTTC.